Listed below are T cell receptor beta chains from one sample, sequenced in a study of shared clonotypes between healthy human individuals. Some clones are missing from TCRdb's copy, which holds only in-frame ones; the method was immunoSEQ multiplex PCR. Among around 2.1 million clones listed, around 95% were seen once. The sequencing sample was made of naive CD4+ T cells sorted from blood. Every receptor here comes from a man between 18 and 35 years old in good health. Each CDR3 is given with its conserved first and last residue. A D gene is named only where the DNA matches it firmly. Rows may omit the clone size; those that give it use once, few, many or a size class.

cdr3_nt cdr3_aa j_call clone_size v_call d_call
TGTGCCATCAGTCTGGGGGAGGCTGGAAACACCATATATTTT CAISLGEAGNTIYF TRBJ1-3 - TRBV10-3 -
TGTGCCAGCAGTTACGGCCCGGGACTAGCGGAAGAGACCCAGTACTTC CASSYGPGLAEETQYF TRBJ2-5 - TRBV6-5 TRBD2
TGTGCCAGCAGCCGAACGGAGACCCAGTACTTC CASSRTETQYF TRBJ2-5 - TRBV11-2 -
TGTGCCAGCAGTGGGCAGGTCTACTCCTACGAGCAGTACTTC CASSGQVYSYEQYF TRBJ2-7 - TRBV6-1 -
TGCGCCAGCAGCCTTCAAGGGAGCACCTCTAACTATGGCTACACCTTC CASSLQGSTSNYGYTF TRBJ1-2 - TRBV4-1 -
TGTGCCAGCTCACCTCAACGGGATTCCTACGAGCAGTACTTC CASSPQRDSYEQYF TRBJ2-7 - TRBV18 -
TGTGCCACCAGCCTTGATCAGCAGTACAATGAGCAGTTCTTC CATSLDQQYNEQFF TRBJ2-1 - TRBV15 -
TGTGCCAGCATACGGGATGGGGTCCCAGATACGCAGTATTTT CASIRDGVPDTQYF TRBJ2-3 - TRBV2 -
TGTGCCAGCAGCGCTCGGACAGGGTCGACGGAAGGCTACACCTTC CASSARTGSTEGYTF TRBJ1-2 - TRBV7-8 TRBD1
TGCGCCAGCAGCTTGACTAGCGGGGGGTCCTACAATGAGCAGTTCTTC CASSLTSGGSYNEQFF TRBJ2-1 once TRBV5-1 TRBD2
TGTGCCAGCAGAGGGTTCAATCAGCCCCAGCATTTT CASRGFNQPQHF TRBJ1-5 once TRBV28 -
TGCGCCACCCCCGGGACCTCGAATCAGCCCCAGCATTTT CATPGTSNQPQHF TRBJ1-5 - TRBV10-1 -
TGTGCCAGCAGCGCCCGGACAGGGGGCACGGCTTACGAGCAGTACTTC CASSARTGGTAYEQYF TRBJ2-7 - TRBV9 TRBD1
TGCGCCAGCAGCTTGGCACTAGCGGGGGCTTACAATGAGCAGTTCTTC CASSLALAGAYNEQFF TRBJ2-1 - TRBV5-1 TRBD2
TGTGCCTGGAGTACCGGGACAGGGGGCGCAACAGATACGCAGTATTTT CAWSTGTGGATDTQYF TRBJ2-3 - TRBV30 TRBD1
TGCGCCAGCATCTCGGGACAGCAATACGATGGTACGCAGTATTTT CASISGQQYDGTQYF TRBJ2-3 - TRBV5-1 TRBD1
TGTGCCAGCAGTGAAGTAGCGGGGGGCTCTCAGACCCAGTACTTC CASSEVAGGSQTQYF TRBJ2-5 - TRBV2 TRBD2
TGTGCCAGCAGTTATAAGGTCGGTAACAATGAGCAGTTCTTC CASSYKVGNNEQFF TRBJ2-1 - TRBV6-5 -
TGTGCCAGCAGCCTCTTGGCGGGAGAAAGCTCCGAGCAGTACTTC CASSLLAGESSEQYF TRBJ2-7 - TRBV7-2 TRBD2
TGTGCCAGCAGTCCGGACAGGGGGCTTGGCTACACCTTC CASSPDRGLGYTF TRBJ1-2 - TRBV5-6 TRBD1
TGCAGCGTTGCAGGCCGCACCAACCAAGAGACCCAGTACTTC CSVAGRTNQETQYF TRBJ2-5 - TRBV29-1 -
TGTGCCTGGAGTGTACTCGATAGGGTAGGAACTGAAGCTTTCTTT CAWSVLDRVGTEAFF TRBJ1-1 - TRBV30 -
TGTGCCAGCAGCTTGCGCACAGGCAATCAGCCCCAGCATTTT CASSLRTGNQPQHF TRBJ1-5 - TRBV7-2 -
TGTGCCAGCAGCCCCAGGGGATCCCATGGCTACACCTTC CASSPRGSHGYTF TRBJ1-2 - TRBV21-1 -
TGCGCCAGCAGCCAACCCAACAGGGACTCTGGAAACACCATATATTTT CASSQPNRDSGNTIYF TRBJ1-3 - TRBV4-1 -
TGTGCCAGCAAAATGTTCGGATACAGGGCAGAACATGGCTACACCTTC CASKMFGYRAEHGYTF TRBJ1-2 - TRBV2 -
TGTGCCATCAGTTCTCTAGATACGCAGTATTTT CAISSLDTQYF TRBJ2-3 - TRBV10-3 -
TGTGCCAGCTCACCGACGCGACAGGGGGCCACAGATACGCAGTATTTT CASSPTRQGATDTQYF TRBJ2-3 - TRBV18 TRBD1
TGTGCCAGCAGCTCGCATAGCGGGTATCAAGAGACCCAGTACTTC CASSSHSGYQETQYF TRBJ2-5 - TRBV7-9 TRBD2
TGTGCCACCAGCAGAGGGCGGAGAGGCGACGAGCAGTACTTC CATSRGRRGDEQYF TRBJ2-7 - TRBV15 -
TGTGCCAGCTCTGTGACTAGCGGGATCACAGATACGCAGTATTTT CASSVTSGITDTQYF TRBJ2-3 - TRBV7-9 TRBD2
TGTGCCAGCAGCCCAACAGGTATGCAGCCCCAGCATTTT CASSPTGMQPQHF TRBJ1-5 - TRBV9 -
TGTGCCATCACTAAAGGGGGAGTCGGGGACATTCAGTACTTC CAITKGGVGDIQYF TRBJ2-4 once TRBV10-3 -
TGCGCCAGCAGCTCTGGACAGGGGACCTACGAGCAGTACTTC CASSSGQGTYEQYF TRBJ2-7 - TRBV5-1 TRBD1
TGCGCCAGCAGCCCTAGACAGGGAAAGACAAATGAGCAGTTCTTC CASSPRQGKTNEQFF TRBJ2-1 - TRBV5-1 TRBD1
TGTGCCAGCAGTTATGGACAACTCTCCTACGAGCAGTACTTC CASSYGQLSYEQYF TRBJ2-7 - TRBV6-6 -
TGCGCCAGCAGCTTTGCGGGACAAAAGGGGCAGCCCCAGCATTTT CASSFAGQKGQPQHF TRBJ1-5 - TRBV5-1 -
TGTGCCAGCAGCCCCCGAACTAGTTCTTACGAGCAGTACTTC CASSPRTSSYEQYF TRBJ2-7 once TRBV9 -